This TCR beta chain is drawn from a study of CD8 T cells in Susac syndrome. A quantity of about 0.45 to 1 ug RNA underwent reverse transcription using random hexamers. TCR beta CDR3 was amplified by immunoSEQ covering 54 Vbeta and 13 Jbeta. TCRdb reanalysed the immunoSEQ multiplex PCR reads using MiXCR and keeps one entry per CDR3 protein. The sample comprises roughly 50,000 distinct CDR3 sequences, roughly 93% of which are singletons, and roughly 0.52% rests with the top ten. Matched for age and sex, the controls were healthy donors. In contrast to the negatively isolated CD8+ and CD4+ T cells, TEMRA cells were FACS-enriched. Germline values: CDR1 MNHEY, CDR2 SMNVEV (reference sequence). J gave up 3 bases and V 3 bases, and 5 bases lay outside the gene matches. The CDR3 is made up of 15 amino acids.

J is TRBJ2-7 and V is TRBV27; 10 nucleotides line up with TRBD2. This receptor was obtained from a human donor in good health. Sample: CD8+ T cells from PBMCs. The CDR3 protein is CASSLAVAGGYEQYF. The CDR3 DNA reads as TGTGCCAGCAGTTTGGCAGTAGCGGGAGGCTACGAGCAGTACTTC.